This entry is about one T cell receptor beta chain. Its antigen is currently unknown. With a J-beta primer mix and a sample-barcoded 5' primer, a second PCR ran roughly 7 to 11 cycles. A tag from a template-switch adaptor with 12 random nucleotides marked each cDNA molecule. TCRdb re-derived calls from the 5' RACE reads in MiXCR, one entry per CDR3 protein. The table lists fewer than 800,000 distinct CDR3 sequences, roughly 25% of them singletons. Germline V gives CDR1 LGHNT, CDR2 FRNRAP. The CDR3 length is 14 residues. With 5 bases removed from V and 2 bases from J, the gap between germline ends came to 12 bases. These data belong to a study of blood T cells in healthy people across ages. Regarding the study as a whole: Observed TCR beta diversity per million T cells went down as age went up. This fall followed a roughly linear course with age.

These data also formed part of another study, on T cells of mothers and their children.

V usage is TRBV12-5 and J usage is TRBJ2-5; D is possibly TRBD1 (6 bases). The receptor comes from a boy between 10 and 17 years old in good health. The sample consisted of blood. The CDR3 here is CASGTWTDQETQYF. The CDR3 nucleotides read TGTGCTAGTGGTACCTGGACAGATCAAGAGACCCAGTACTTC.